The 25 T cell receptor beta chains below all came from one sample that was sequenced in a study of vaccination and CD4 T cells after COVID-19. For these receptors, no antigen is known. Indicated time point: late sampling 161 to 241 days after vaccination in three convalescent patients. The treatment denotes: roughly nine-day PBMC culture with coronavirus spike peptide pools or control peptides (ViraFEST assay). The Oncomine TCR Beta short-read assay was applied to DNA of cultured CD4+ T cells. TCRdb re-called the PCR reads with MiXCR, one entry per CDR3 protein. The table shows 20,000 to 25,000 distinct CDR3 sequences, with roughly 50% occurring only once. Sequences were derived from CD4+ T cells from blood, cultured in vitro, sampled about 7 months after SARS-CoV-2 vaccination. The receptors were sampled from a human donor who had recovered from COVID-19.

The table lists this clonotype with a few counts. V gene TRBV10-3 combines with J gene TRBJ2-1, with 7 bases fitting TRBD2. The CDR3 runs to 16 residues. CDR1 and CDR2 from the germline V gene are ENHRY and SYGVKD. Unmatched junction bases numbered 6, after V lost 0 bases and J lost 4 bases. CDR3 bases: TGTGCCATCAGTGAGTCAACCAGCGGGATGTACAATGAGCAGTTCTTC. It is translated as CAISESTSGMYNEQFF.

This clonotype was seen more than once but under ten times. The V gene is TRBV7-2, the J gene TRBJ2-1, with D possibly being TRBD2 (5 bases). Trimming pared 5 bases from V and 4 bases from J, leaving 12 bases between. This CDR3 region has 14 residues. Germline V gene lookup returns CDR1 SGHTA and CDR2 FQGNSA. The CDR3 DNA is TGTGCCAGCAGCATCGGACTGGGGTACAATGAGCAGTTCTTC. Residues: CASSIGLGYNEQFF.

This clonotype has a single count. The gene calls are TRBV20-1 and TRBJ2-2; TRBD1 is a possible D gene (5 bases). V dropped 6 bases and J dropped 0 bases, with 14 bases sitting between them. This CDR3 comprises 15 residues. Looked up from germline, CDR1 is DFQATT and CDR2 is SNEGSKA (reference sequence). CDR3 sequence reads: CSAEGRVSNTGELFF. Written as DNA, the CDR3 is TGCAGTGCCGAAGGCAGGGTTTCGAACACCGGGGAGCTGTTTTTT.

This clonotype was counted between two and nine times. The CDR3 sequence: CSARTGSNEQFF. CDR3 sequence (DNA): TGCAGTGCGAGGACAGGGTCCAATGAGCAGTTCTTC. The chain uses TRBV20-1 and TRBJ2-1; TRBD1 matches at 8 bases. CDR1 is DFQATT, CDR2 SNEGSKA, per germline (reference sequence). The CDR3 is 12 residues long. Unmatched junction bases numbered 4, after V lost 6 bases and J lost 6 bases.

This chain's CDR3 is CATGRAGDTQYF. Here the CDR3 DNA reads TGTGCCACCGGCAGAGCGGGCGATACGCAGTATTTT. The chain couples TRBV24-1 to TRBJ2-3, with D maybe TRBD2 (6 bases). The CDR3 length is 12 residues. V shed 9 bases and J shed 6 bases, with 12 bases lying between them. From germline, CDR1 is KGHDR and CDR2 SFDVKD.

The count of this clonotype is one. The CDR3 region has the DNA TGCGCCAGCAGCCAAGGGGGCACCGGGGAGCTGTTTTTT. Amino acid sequence: CASSQGGTGELFF. V gene TRBV4-1 combines with J gene TRBJ2-2; D remains unclear. V gave up 1 base and J gave up 4 bases, with 4 bases separating them. CDR1 and CDR2 from the germline V gene are MGHRA and YSYEKL. CDR3 length: 13 residues.

This clonotype was seen a handful of times. The genes are TRBV19 and TRBJ1-6; D gene ambiguous. V was pared by 5 bases and J by 11 bases, with 13 bases between. The CDR3 loop spans 13 amino acids. Germline lookup yields CDR1 LNHDA and CDR2 SQIVND (reference sequence). This CDR3 is CASSQLDGPPLHF. The CDR3 coding sequence is TGTGCCAGTAGTCAATTGGATGGCCCACCCCTCCACTTT.

This clonotype was seen a few times. The genes are TRBV20-1 and TRBJ1-2; weak D call: TRBD1 (5 bases). V was clipped by 0 bases and J by 4 bases, with 15 bases between them. Germline CDR1 DFQATT, CDR2 SNEGSKA (reference sequence). This CDR3 comprises 15 residues. CDR3 sequence: CSARDSRGEGYGYTF. DNA for the CDR3: TGCAGTGCTAGAGATTCAAGGGGCGAGGGCTATGGCTACACCTTC.

The V gene is TRBV7-3, the J gene TRBJ2-6, with TRBD2 as a possible D gene (5 bases). Germline V gene sequence: CDR1 SGHTA, CDR2 FQGTGA. This CDR3 has 19 amino acids. V lost 5 bases, J lost 0 bases, and 20 bases lay in between. CDR3 residues: CASSPSGGRSSSGANVLTF. In nucleotides, the CDR3 is TGTGCCAGCAGCCCATCTGGAGGCAGGTCTAGCTCTGGGGCCAACGTCCTGACTTTC. Combining the CDR3 with reference TRBV7-3 and TRBJ2-6 gives the whole variable domain GAGVSQTPSNKVTEKGKYVELRCDPISGHTALYWYRQSLGQGPEFLIYFQGTGAADDSGLPNDRFFAVRPEGSVSTLKIQRTERGDSAVYLCASSPSGGRSSSGANVLTFGAGSRLTVL.

This clonotype occurred a few times. This chain connects TRBV11-3 to TRBJ1-2, with D hard to call. V was cut by 3 bases and J by 4 bases, with 6 bases left in between. CDR3 length: 12 residues. Germline V lookup: CDR1 SGHNT, CDR2 YENEEA. The CDR3 reads CASSLGAYGYTF. The CDR3 region has the DNA TGTGCCAGCAGCTTGGGAGCCTATGGCTACACCTTC. Full variable domain (rest looked up from reference TRBV11-3 and TRBJ1-2): EAGVVQSPRYKIIEKKQPVAFWCNPISGHNTLYWYLQNLGQGPELLIRYENEEAVDDSQLPKDRFSAERLKGVDSTLKIQPAELGDSAVYLCASSLGAYGYTFGSGTRLTVV.

The table lists this clonotype with a few counts. The rearrangement uses TRBV28 and TRBJ1-2; 11 bases match TRBD1. The CDR3 has 14 residues. Per germline, CDR1 MDHEN and CDR2 SYDVKM. Trimming took 6 bases from V and 4 from J; bases not matched to a gene: 4. The DNA of the CDR3 is TGTGCCAGCAGCTCGGGACAGGGGGGCTATGGCTACACCTTC. Translation: CASSSGQGGYGYTF.

This clonotype was seen more than once but under ten times. The chain joins TRBV28 to TRBJ2-5, with 11 positions matching TRBD2. Germline loops: CDR1 MDHEN, CDR2 SYDVKM. There are 17 residues in the CDR3. Trimming cost V 5 bases and J 5 bases; bases outside gene matches: 13. The CDR3 spells CASSPRTLAGVGETQYF. In DNA, the CDR3 is TGTGCCAGCAGTCCCCGGACACTAGCGGGAGTAGGTGAGACCCAGTACTTC.

This chain uses TRBV7-2 with TRBJ2-1, with TRBD2 matching over 7 bases. This CDR3 comprises 19 residues. The V gene end was trimmed by 0 bases and the J gene end by 8 bases; junction bases not matched to a gene: 19. Germline-derived CDR1 and CDR2 are SGHTA and FQGNSA. The CDR3 region has the DNA TGTGCCAGCAGCTTAGCGGCCCCCTGGAGGAGCGGGATTCTCGATGAGCAGTTCTTC. It yields the protein CASSLAAPWRSGILDEQFF.

This sequence joins TRBV6-2 or TRBV6-3 and TRBJ2-7; no firm D call. V lost 2 bases, J lost 4 bases, and 3 bases lay in between. Germline V lookup: CDR1 MNHEY, CDR2 SVGEGT. The CDR3 contains 11 residues. The CDR3 protein is CASSYQYEQYF. In DNA, the CDR3 is TGTGCCAGCAGTTACCAATACGAGCAGTACTTC.

The chain uses TRBV20-1 and TRBJ2-1; TRBD2 matches 15 bases. CDR1 is DFQATT, CDR2 SNEGSKA, per germline (reference sequence). The V segment lost 5 bases and the J segment 3 bases; nucleotides outside the gene matches: 5. The CDR3 is 16 residues long. The CDR3 loop is CSAGGTSGRLYNEQFF. Here the CDR3 DNA reads TGCAGTGCTGGAGGGACTAGCGGGAGGCTCTACAATGAGCAGTTCTTC.

The chain combines TRBV6-1 with TRBJ2-7; TRBD2 is a possible D gene (6 bases). Trimming cost V 6 bases and J 1 base, with 13 bases left between them. The germline V gene encodes CDR1 MNHNS and CDR2 SASEGT. The CDR3 runs 14 residues. Here the CDR3 DNA reads TGTGCCAGCAGCCCCCTTGGGGGGTCCTACGAGCAGTACTTC. Translating gives CASSPLGGSYEQYF.

This rearrangement joins TRBV6-1 to TRBJ1-5, with a tentative D call TRBD1 (6 bases). The CDR3 is made up of 15 amino acids. V was shortened by 2 bases and J by 6 bases, with 14 bases between the two germline ends. Looked up from germline, CDR1 is MNHNS and CDR2 is SASEGT. The CDR3 DNA reads TGTGCCAGCAGTGAAATACAGGACAGCTCTCAGCCCCAGCATTTT. Translated: CASSEIQDSSQPQHF.

This clonotype has just a few counts. This rearrangement joins TRBV6-5 to TRBJ1-6; D gene unclear. Germline loops: CDR1 MNHEY, CDR2 SVGAGI. The V end lost 2 bases, the J end lost 8 bases, and 13 bases lay between the germline ends. The CDR3 is 15 residues long. The CDR3, as DNA: TGTGCCAGCAGTTACGAAGGCGGTATCGATTCACCCCTCCACTTT. Protein: CASSYEGGIDSPLHF.

This clonotype was recorded once. V is TRBV2 and J is TRBJ1-5, with no clear D. Germline loops: CDR1 SNHLY, CDR2 FYNNEI. The CDR3 is 13 amino acids. V lost 2 bases and J lost 4, with 6 bases in between. For the CDR3, the DNA is TGTGCCAGCAGTGAACTTAGGAATCAGCCCCAGCATTTT. Its protein product is CASSELRNQPQHF.

V and J are TRBV20-1 and TRBJ2-1, with TRBD2 identical over 11 bases. The germline V gene encodes CDR1 DFQATT and CDR2 SNEGSKA (reference sequence). V trimming: 5 bases; J trimming: 0 bases; junction bases outside the gene matches: 18. There are 20 residues in the CDR3. This CDR3 is CSAPSWTGTSGGSSYNEQFF. For the CDR3, the DNA is TGCAGTGCTCCTAGTTGGACAGGGACTAGCGGAGGCAGCTCCTACAATGAGCAGTTCTTC.

This clonotype appeared a few times. This chain connects TRBV20-1 to TRBJ2-5; 8 nucleotides line up with TRBD2. Germline values: CDR1 DFQATT, CDR2 SNEGSKA (reference sequence). The CDR3 sequence is 15 residues long. J lost 2 bases, V lost 4 bases, and 9 bases had no gene match. As DNA, the CDR3 is TGCAGTGCTACCGGACTACTAGCGGATCAAGAGACCCAGTACTTC. Its translation: CSATGLLADQETQYF.

In nucleotides, the CDR3 is TGTGCCACTAAGACGGAGATTTTGTATTCTGACGAGCAGTACTTC. Amino acids: CATKTEILYSDEQYF. This chain links TRBV6-1 with TRBJ2-7; D is unclear. Trimming took off 10 bases at V and 5 bases at J, with 24 bases between the two ends. Germline V gene lookup returns CDR1 MNHNS and CDR2 SASEGT. This CDR3 has 15 residues.

In DNA, the CDR3 is TGTGCCAGTAGTCCTCGACAGGTTAGGGACACCGGGGAGCTGTTTTTT. Its translation is CASSPRQVRDTGELFF. V usage is TRBV19 and J usage is TRBJ2-2, with D maybe TRBD1 (6 bases). Per the germline V gene, CDR1 is LNHDA and CDR2 is SQIVND (reference sequence). V lost 5 bases and J 3 bases, leaving 16 bases between the germline ends. The CDR3 sequence is 16 residues long.

This sequence joins TRBV20-1 and TRBJ2-3; TRBD2 agrees at 11 bases. V gave up 5 bases and J gave up 2 bases; unmatched junction bases: 9. The CDR3 extends over 16 amino acids. Germline V gene sequence: CDR1 DFQATT, CDR2 SNEGSKA (reference sequence). This CDR3 reads CSAQPTSGGTTDTQYF. For the CDR3, the DNA is TGCAGTGCTCAACCAACTAGCGGGGGAACCACAGATACGCAGTATTTT.

This clonotype was observed once. Germline and junction disagree at one end, which may indicate a read error. This rearrangement joins TRBV6-9 to TRBJ1-2; TRBD1 matches 8 bases. CDR3 length: 15 amino acids. Germline CDR1 is MNHGY and CDR2 is SVAAGI. The CDR3 spells CASNPIDRGLYDYTF. The CDR3 DNA is TGTGCCAGCAATCCCATCGACAGGGGACTCTATGACTACACCTTC.